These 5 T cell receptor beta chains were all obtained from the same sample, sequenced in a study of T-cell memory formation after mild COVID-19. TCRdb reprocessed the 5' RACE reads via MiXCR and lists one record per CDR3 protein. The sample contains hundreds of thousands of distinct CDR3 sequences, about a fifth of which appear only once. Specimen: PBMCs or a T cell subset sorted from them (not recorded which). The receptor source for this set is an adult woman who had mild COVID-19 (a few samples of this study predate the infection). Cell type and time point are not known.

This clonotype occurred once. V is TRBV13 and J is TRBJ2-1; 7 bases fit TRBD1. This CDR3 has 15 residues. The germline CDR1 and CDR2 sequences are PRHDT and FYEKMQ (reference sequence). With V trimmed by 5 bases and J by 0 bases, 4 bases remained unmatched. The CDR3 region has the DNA TGTGCCAGCAGCGTGGACAGGCCCTCCTACAATGAGCAGTTCTTC. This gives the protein CASSVDRPSYNEQFF. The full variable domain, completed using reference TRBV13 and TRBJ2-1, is AAGVIQSPRHLIKEKRETATLKCYPIPRHDTVYWYQQGPGQDPQFLISFYEKMQSDKGSIPDRFSAQQFSDYHSELNMSSLELGDSALYFCASSVDRPSYNEQFFGPGTRLTVL.

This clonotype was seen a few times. CDR3 nucleotides: TGCGCCAGCACCGACAGGGGACAGAGATGTTTTGGAGAGCAGTTCTTC. This sequence encodes CASTDRGQRCFGEQFF. The rearrangement uses TRBV23-1 and TRBJ2-1; 8 nucleotides align to TRBD1. TRBV23-1 is marked as an open reading frame, function uncertain. The ends lost 7 bases at V and 10 bases at J; junction bases unmatched: 18. CDR3 length equals 16 residues.

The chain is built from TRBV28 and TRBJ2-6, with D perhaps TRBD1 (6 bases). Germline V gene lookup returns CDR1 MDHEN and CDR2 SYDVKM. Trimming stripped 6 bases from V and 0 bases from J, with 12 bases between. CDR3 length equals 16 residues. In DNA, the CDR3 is TGTGCCAGCAGGGTAGGACAGAGCTCTGGGGCCAACGTCCTGACTTTC. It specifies CASRVGQSSGANVLTF.

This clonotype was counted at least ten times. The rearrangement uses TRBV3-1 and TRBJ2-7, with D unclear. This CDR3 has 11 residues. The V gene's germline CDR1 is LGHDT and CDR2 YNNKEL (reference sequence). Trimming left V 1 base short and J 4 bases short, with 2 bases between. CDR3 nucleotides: TGTGCCAGCAGCCAAGGATACGAGCAGTACTTC. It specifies CASSQGYEQYF.

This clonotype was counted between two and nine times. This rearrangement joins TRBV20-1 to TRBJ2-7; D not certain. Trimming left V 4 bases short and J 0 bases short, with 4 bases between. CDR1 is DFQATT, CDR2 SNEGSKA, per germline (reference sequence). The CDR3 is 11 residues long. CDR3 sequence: CSATVSYEQYF. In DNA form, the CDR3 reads TGCAGTGCTACTGTCTCCTACGAGCAGTACTTC.